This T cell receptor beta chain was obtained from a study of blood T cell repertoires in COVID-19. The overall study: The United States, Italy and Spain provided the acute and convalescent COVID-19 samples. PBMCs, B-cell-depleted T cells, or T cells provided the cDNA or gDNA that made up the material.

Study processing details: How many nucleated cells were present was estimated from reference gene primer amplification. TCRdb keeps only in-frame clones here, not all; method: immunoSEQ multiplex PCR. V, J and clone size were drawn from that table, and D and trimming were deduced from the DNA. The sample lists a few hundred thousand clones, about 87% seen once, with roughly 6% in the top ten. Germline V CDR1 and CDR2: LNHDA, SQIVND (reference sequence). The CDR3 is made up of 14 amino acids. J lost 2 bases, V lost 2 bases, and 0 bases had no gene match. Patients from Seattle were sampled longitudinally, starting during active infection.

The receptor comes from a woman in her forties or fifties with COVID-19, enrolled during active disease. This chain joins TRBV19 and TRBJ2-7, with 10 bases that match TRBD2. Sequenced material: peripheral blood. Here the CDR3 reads CASSILAGAYEQYF. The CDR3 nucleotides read TGTGCCAGTAGTATACTAGCGGGAGCCTACGAGCAGTACTTC.